The 20 T cell receptor beta chains below come from one sample, sequenced in a study of spatial heterogeneity in lung cancer. TCRdb independently ran MiXCR on the 5' RACE reads; one entry per CDR3 protein. Seen here are over a thousand distinct CDR3 sequences, 35% to 45% observed once, and the top ten hold 20%. Time point defined: sample taken at primary tumor resection. Sequences were derived from normal lung tissue next to the tumor, sampled at surgery. These receptors all stem from a male donor with early-stage non-small cell lung cancer.

This rearrangement joins TRBV12-3 or TRBV12-4 to TRBJ2-1, with 10 bases identical to TRBD2. With 4 bases clipped from V and 4 bases from J, the junction kept 7 bases outside the gene matches. The CDR3 is made up of 16 amino acids. The CDR3 is CASSSAGGILYNEQFF. Written as DNA, the CDR3 is TGTGCCAGCAGTTCAGCGGGGGGGATTCTTTACAATGAGCAGTTCTTC.

This sequence joins TRBV28 and TRBJ1-2; D might be TRBD1 (6 bases). V shed 5 bases and J shed 4 bases, with 17 bases lying between them. Germline V CDR1 and CDR2: MDHEN, SYDVKM. The length of the CDR3 is 15 residues. The CDR3 region has the DNA TGTGCCAGCAGTCTTACCCAGACAGGTAGCTATGGCTACACCTTC. This encodes CASSLTQTGSYGYTF.

This clonotype is large. The chain uses TRBV27 and TRBJ1-2; D possibly corresponds to TRBD1 (5 bases). Per germline, CDR1 MNHEY and CDR2 SMNVEV (reference sequence). The CDR3 runs to 13 residues. Trimming took off 2 bases at V and 5 bases at J, with 9 bases between the two ends. In DNA, the CDR3 is TGTGCCAGCAGTTTAAGGTCAGGGTATGGCTACACCTTC. Translated: CASSLRSGYGYTF.

The chain recombines TRBV27 with TRBJ2-1; tentatively, D is TRBD2 (6 bases). The germline V gene encodes CDR1 MNHEY and CDR2 SMNVEV (reference sequence). Trimming stripped 4 bases from V and 8 bases from J, with 12 bases between. The CDR3 contains 13 residues. CDR3 amino acids: CASSSRGGHEQFF. In nucleotides, the CDR3 is TGTGCCAGCAGTTCCCGTGGAGGGCATGAGCAGTTCTTC.

This clonotype has a handful of counts. This chain links TRBV14 with TRBJ2-1, with a tentative D call TRBD2 (6 bases). V lost 4 bases and J 0 bases, leaving 19 bases between the germline ends. Per the germline V gene, CDR1 is SGHDN and CDR2 is FVKESK. The CDR3 has 18 amino acids. CDR3 amino acids: CASSRTKGLTHSYNEQFF. The CDR3 DNA is TGTGCCAGCAGCCGCACTAAGGGACTGACTCACTCCTACAATGAGCAGTTCTTC.

V gene TRBV9 combines with J gene TRBJ2-2; 8 positions match TRBD1. This CDR3 is 15 amino acids long. J gave up 5 bases and V 0 bases, and 3 bases lay outside the gene matches. The germline V gene has CDR1 SGDLS and CDR2 YYNGEE. This CDR3 is CASSVGQGATGELFF. CDR3 bases: TGTGCCAGCAGCGTAGGGCAGGGGGCGACCGGGGAGCTGTTTTTT.

Judged by abundance, this clonotype is large. The chain links TRBV5-1 to TRBJ1-1; 7 positions match TRBD1. The CDR3 runs to 14 residues. CDR1 is SGHRS, CDR2 YFSETQ, per germline. The ends lost 2 bases at V and 4 bases at J; junction bases unmatched: 5. DNA of the CDR3: TGCGCCAGCAGCTTTGAGACAGGGAGCACTGAAGCTTTCTTT. Protein: CASSFETGSTEAFF. Looking up the rest from reference TRBV5-1 and TRBJ1-1 gives the full variable domain: KAGVTQTPRYLIKTRGQQVTLSCSPISGHRSVSWYQQTPGQGLQFLFEYFSETQRNKGNFPGRFSGRQFSNSRSEMNVSTLELGDSALYLCASSFETGSTEAFFGQGTRLTVV.

The rearrangement links TRBV18 to TRBJ2-1; 7 positions agree with TRBD2. The CDR3 covers 15 residues. Germline trimming cut 5 bases from V and 3 bases from J; bases unmatched to any gene: 7. In germline, CDR1 is KGHSH, CDR2 LQKENI. CDR3 in amino acids: CASSYGGNLYNEQFF. The DNA of the CDR3 is TGTGCCAGCTCATACGGGGGGAATCTCTACAATGAGCAGTTCTTC.

This chain joins TRBV7-3 and TRBJ1-1; perhaps TRBD1 as D (5 bases). Looked up from germline, CDR1 is SGHTA and CDR2 is FQGTGA. The CDR3 is 14 amino acids. The V gene lost 2 bases and the J gene lost 1 base, with 8 bases spanning the gap. The CDR3 here is CASSLEQANTEAFF. The CDR3 coding sequence is TGTGCCAGCAGCTTAGAACAGGCGAACACTGAAGCTTTCTTT.

This clonotype is classed as large (0.1 to 1%). The V gene is TRBV7-9, the J gene TRBJ2-1; TRBD1 matches 7 bases. This CDR3 has 15 residues. Unmatched junction bases numbered 7, after V lost 4 bases and J lost 4 bases. Germline CDR1 SEHNR, CDR2 FQNEAQ (reference sequence). In nucleotides, the CDR3 is TGTGCCAGCAGCTCCCGGGACAGCACTTACAATGAGCAGTTCTTC. Translated: CASSSRDSTYNEQFF.

Many counts were recorded for this clonotype. V is TRBV20-1 and J is TRBJ2-5, with 13 positions matching TRBD2. The ends lost 6 bases at V and 4 bases at J; junction bases unmatched: 11. CDR3 length: 16 amino acids. Germline V CDR1 and CDR2: DFQATT, SNEGSKA (reference sequence). The CDR3 DNA follows: TGCAGTGCACCGCGACTAGCGGGGGGCCGGGGAGAGACCCAGTACTTC. It yields the protein CSAPRLAGGRGETQYF.

This clonotype counts as medium-sized. The chain has TRBV28 and TRBJ2-7, with 7 positions matching TRBD1. The CDR3 contains 12 residues. Germline CDR1 reads MDHEN; CDR2 reads SYDVKM. V gave up 6 bases and J gave up 3 bases; unmatched junction bases: 2. The CDR3 spells CASRGDSYEQYF. As DNA, the CDR3 is TGTGCCAGCAGAGGGGACAGCTACGAGCAGTACTTC. Full variable domain (outside the CDR3, taken from reference TRBV28 and TRBJ2-7): DVKVTQSSRYLVKRTGEKVFLECVQDMDHENMFWYRQDPGLGLRLIYFSYDVKMKEKGDIPEGYSVSREKKERFSLILESASTNQTSMYLCASRGDSYEQYFGPGTRLTVT.

The chain recombines TRBV30 with TRBJ2-7; D remains unclear. The V and J ends lost 4 bases and 0 bases respectively, with 10 bases between them. The germline gives CDR1 GTSNPN, CDR2 SVGIG (reference sequence). This CDR3 region has 13 residues. The CDR3 protein is CAWTTLDSYEQYF. The CDR3 DNA follows: TGTGCCTGGACTACCCTTGACTCCTACGAGCAGTACTTC. The full variable domain, completed using reference TRBV30 and TRBJ2-7, is SQTIHQWPATLVQPVGSPLSLECTVEGTSNPNLYWYRQAAGRGLQLLFYSVGIGQISSEVPQNLSASRPQDRQFILSSKKLLLSDSGFYLCAWTTLDSYEQYFGPGTRLTVT.

The chain has TRBV5-1 and TRBJ2-7; D unclear. There are 12 residues in the CDR3. The V end was cut by 4 bases, the J end by 0 bases, with 5 bases between. The germline CDR1 and CDR2 sequences are SGHRS and YFSETQ. This CDR3 reads CASSPPSYEQYF. As DNA, the CDR3 is TGCGCCAGCAGCCCGCCCTCCTACGAGCAGTACTTC.

The chain has TRBV19 and TRBJ1-2; D perhaps matches TRBD1 (6 bases). Looked up from germline, CDR1 is LNHDA and CDR2 is SQIVND (reference sequence). Trimming pared 7 bases from V and 1 base from J, leaving 16 bases between. This CDR3 contains 15 residues. This CDR3 reads CASTSTGADNYGYTF. The CDR3 region has the DNA TGTGCCAGTACGTCTACGGGGGCCGATAACTATGGCTACACCTTC.

This clonotype is large within its sample. The J gene is TRBJ2-7, the V gene TRBV27; D is unresolved. The V end was cut by 4 bases, the J end by 0 bases, with 7 bases between. CDR3 length: 13 amino acids. Germline V CDR1 and CDR2: MNHEY, SMNVEV (reference sequence). The CDR3 protein is CASSYGDSYEQYF. The CDR3 DNA is TGTGCCAGCAGTTACGGTGACTCCTACGAGCAGTACTTC.

This chain links TRBV9 with TRBJ2-1; 11 bases map to TRBD1. V lost 0 bases to trimming and J lost 6 bases; unmatched junction nucleotides: 5. The CDR3 extends over 16 amino acids. Germline CDR1 SGDLS, CDR2 YYNGEE. The CDR3: CASSVAKGQGVNEQFF. Here the CDR3 DNA reads TGTGCCAGCAGCGTAGCGAAGGGACAGGGGGTCAATGAGCAGTTCTTC.

This chain joins TRBV7-9 and TRBJ1-1; maybe TRBD1 (6 bases). The germline V gene has CDR1 SEHNR and CDR2 FQNEAQ (reference sequence). This CDR3 region has 13 residues. Trimming removed 5 bases from V and 5 bases from J, with 12 bases in between. The CDR3 region is CASSEGGRTEAFF. Here the CDR3 DNA reads TGTGCCAGCAGCGAAGGGGGAAGGACTGAAGCTTTCTTT. The full variable domain, with the rest looked up from reference TRBV7-9 and TRBJ1-1, is DTGVSQNPRHKITKRGQNVTFRCDPISEHNRLYWYRQTLGQGPEFLTYFQNEAQLEKSRLLSDRFSAERPKGSFSTLEIQRTEQGDSAMYLCASSEGGRTEAFFGQGTRLTVV.

V usage is TRBV20-1 and J usage is TRBJ1-5, with unresolved D. The germline V gene has CDR1 DFQATT and CDR2 SNEGSKA (reference sequence). The CDR3 runs to 14 residues. V was trimmed by 6 bases and J by 0 bases, leaving 12 bases between them. CDR3 nucleotide sequence: TGCAGTGCGACTAGACAATTTAGCAATCAGCCCCAGCATTTT. Translated, it gives CSATRQFSNQPQHF.

CDR3 residues: CASRTGTTRNEQFF. Written as DNA, the CDR3 is TGTGCCAGCAGGACCGGGACAACTAGGAATGAGCAGTTCTTC. V gene TRBV6-5 combines with J gene TRBJ2-1; a weak D match, TRBD1 (6 bases). CDR1 and CDR2 (germline): MNHEY, SVGAGI. V was cut by 6 bases and J by 7 bases, with 16 bases left in between. This CDR3 contains 14 residues.